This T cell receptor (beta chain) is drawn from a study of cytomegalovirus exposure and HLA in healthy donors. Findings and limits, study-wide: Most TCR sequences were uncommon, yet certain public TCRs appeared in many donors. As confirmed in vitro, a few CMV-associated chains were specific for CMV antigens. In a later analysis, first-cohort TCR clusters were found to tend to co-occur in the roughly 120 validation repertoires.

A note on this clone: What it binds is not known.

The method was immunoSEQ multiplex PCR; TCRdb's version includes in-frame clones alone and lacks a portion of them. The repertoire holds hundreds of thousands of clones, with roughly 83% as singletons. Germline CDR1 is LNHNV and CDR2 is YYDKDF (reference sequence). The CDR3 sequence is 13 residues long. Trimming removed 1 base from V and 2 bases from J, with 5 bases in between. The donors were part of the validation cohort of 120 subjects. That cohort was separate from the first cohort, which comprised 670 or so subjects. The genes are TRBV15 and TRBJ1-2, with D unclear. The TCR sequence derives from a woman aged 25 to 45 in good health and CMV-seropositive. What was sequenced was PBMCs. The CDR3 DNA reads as TGTGCCACCAGCAGAGGGTCCAACTATGGCTACACCTTC. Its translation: CATSRGSNYGYTF.